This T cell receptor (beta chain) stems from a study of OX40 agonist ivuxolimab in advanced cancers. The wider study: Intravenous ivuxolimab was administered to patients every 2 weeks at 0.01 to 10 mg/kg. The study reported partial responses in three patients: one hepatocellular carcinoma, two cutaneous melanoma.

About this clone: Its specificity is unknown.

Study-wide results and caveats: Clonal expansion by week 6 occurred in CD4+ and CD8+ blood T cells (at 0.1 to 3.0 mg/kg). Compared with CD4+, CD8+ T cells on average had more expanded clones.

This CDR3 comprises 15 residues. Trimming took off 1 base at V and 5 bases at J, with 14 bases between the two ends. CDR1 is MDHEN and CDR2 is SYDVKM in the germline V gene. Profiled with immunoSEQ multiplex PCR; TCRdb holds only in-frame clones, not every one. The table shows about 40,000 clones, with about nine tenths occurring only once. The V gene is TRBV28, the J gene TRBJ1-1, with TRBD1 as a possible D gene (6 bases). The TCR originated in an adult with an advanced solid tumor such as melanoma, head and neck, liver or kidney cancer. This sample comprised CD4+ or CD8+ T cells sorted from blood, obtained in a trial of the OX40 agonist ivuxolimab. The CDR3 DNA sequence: TGTGCCAGCAGTTTATTTATCAGGGGTGGGACTGAAGCTTTCTTT. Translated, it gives CASSLFIRGGTEAFF. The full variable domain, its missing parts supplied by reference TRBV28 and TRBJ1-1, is DVKVTQSSRYLVKRTGEKVFLECVQDMDHENMFWYRQDPGLGLRLIYFSYDVKMKEKGDIPEGYSVSREKKERFSLILESASTNQTSMYLCASSLFIRGGTEAFFGQGTRLTVV.